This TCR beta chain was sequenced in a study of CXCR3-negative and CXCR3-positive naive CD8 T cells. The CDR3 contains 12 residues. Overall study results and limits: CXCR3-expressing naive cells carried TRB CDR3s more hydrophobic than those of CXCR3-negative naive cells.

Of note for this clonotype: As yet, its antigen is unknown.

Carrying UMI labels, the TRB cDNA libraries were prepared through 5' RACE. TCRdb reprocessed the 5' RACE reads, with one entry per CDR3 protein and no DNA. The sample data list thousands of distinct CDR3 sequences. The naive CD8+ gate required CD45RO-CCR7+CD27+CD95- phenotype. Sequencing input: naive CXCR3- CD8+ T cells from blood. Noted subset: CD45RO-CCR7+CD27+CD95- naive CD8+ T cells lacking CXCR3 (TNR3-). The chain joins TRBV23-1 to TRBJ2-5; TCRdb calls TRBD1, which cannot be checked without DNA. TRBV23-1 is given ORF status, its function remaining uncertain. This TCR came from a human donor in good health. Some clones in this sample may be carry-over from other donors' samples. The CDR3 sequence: CASSGQGKRQYF.